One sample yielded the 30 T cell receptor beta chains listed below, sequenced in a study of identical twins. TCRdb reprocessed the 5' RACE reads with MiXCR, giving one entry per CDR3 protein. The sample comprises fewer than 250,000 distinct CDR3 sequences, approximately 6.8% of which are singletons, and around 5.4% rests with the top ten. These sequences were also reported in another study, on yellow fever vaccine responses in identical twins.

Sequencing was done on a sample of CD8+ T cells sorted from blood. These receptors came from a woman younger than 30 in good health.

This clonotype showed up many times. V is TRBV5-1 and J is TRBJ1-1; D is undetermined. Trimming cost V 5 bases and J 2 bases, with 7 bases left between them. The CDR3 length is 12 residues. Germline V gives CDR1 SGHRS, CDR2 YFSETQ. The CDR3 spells CASRFGNTEAFF. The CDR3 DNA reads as TGCGCCAGCAGGTTTGGTAACACTGAAGCTTTCTTT. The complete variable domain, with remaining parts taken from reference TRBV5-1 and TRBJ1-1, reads KAGVTQTPRYLIKTRGQQVTLSCSPISGHRSVSWYQQTPGQGLQFLFEYFSETQRNKGNFPGRFSGRQFSNSRSEMNVSTLELGDSALYLCASRFGNTEAFFGQGTRLTVV.

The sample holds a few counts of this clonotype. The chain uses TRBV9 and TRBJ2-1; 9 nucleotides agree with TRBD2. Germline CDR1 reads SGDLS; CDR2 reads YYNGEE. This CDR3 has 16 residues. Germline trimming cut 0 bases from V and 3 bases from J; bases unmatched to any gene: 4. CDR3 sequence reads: CASSVDAGGSYNEQFF. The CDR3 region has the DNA TGTGCCAGCAGCGTAGATGCGGGAGGGAGCTACAATGAGCAGTTCTTC.

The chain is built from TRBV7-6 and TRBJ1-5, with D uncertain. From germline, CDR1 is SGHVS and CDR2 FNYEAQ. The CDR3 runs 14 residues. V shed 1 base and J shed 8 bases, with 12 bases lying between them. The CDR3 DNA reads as TGTGCCAGCAGCTTAGGACACGGGAGTGAGCCCCAGCATTTT. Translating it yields CASSLGHGSEPQHF.

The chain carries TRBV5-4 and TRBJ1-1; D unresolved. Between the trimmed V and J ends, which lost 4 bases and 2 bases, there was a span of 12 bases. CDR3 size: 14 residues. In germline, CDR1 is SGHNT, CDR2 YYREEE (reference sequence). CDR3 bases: TGTGCCAGCAGCCCCGGCAGATACAACACTGAAGCTTTCTTT. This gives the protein CASSPGRYNTEAFF.

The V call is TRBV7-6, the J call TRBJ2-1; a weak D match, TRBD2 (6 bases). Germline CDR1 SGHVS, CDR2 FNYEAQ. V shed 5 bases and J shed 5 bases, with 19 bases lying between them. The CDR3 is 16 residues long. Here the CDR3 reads CASSEGLHQGDNEQFF. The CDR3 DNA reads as TGTGCCAGCAGCGAGGGACTCCATCAAGGCGACAATGAGCAGTTCTTC.

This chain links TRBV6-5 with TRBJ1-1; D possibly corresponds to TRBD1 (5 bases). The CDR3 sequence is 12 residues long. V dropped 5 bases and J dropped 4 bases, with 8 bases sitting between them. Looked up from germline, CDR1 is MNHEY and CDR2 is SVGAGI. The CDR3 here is CASSQGFTEAFF. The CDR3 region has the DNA TGTGCCAGCAGTCAGGGTTTCACTGAAGCTTTCTTT.

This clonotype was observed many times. The CDR3 sequence is CASSSRQMNTEAFF. In DNA, the CDR3 is TGTGCCAGCAGCTCGAGACAGATGAACACTGAAGCTTTCTTT. The chain is built from TRBV7-9 and TRBJ1-1; D is perhaps TRBD1 (5 bases). CDR1 and CDR2 (germline): SEHNR, FQNEAQ (reference sequence). The ends were cut back, 4 bases at V and 0 bases at J, with 9 bases in the middle. This CDR3 has 14 amino acids. Supplemented by reference TRBV7-9 and TRBJ1-1, the full variable domain reads DTGVSQNPRHKITKRGQNVTFRCDPISEHNRLYWYRQTLGQGPEFLTYFQNEAQLEKSRLLSDRFSAERPKGSFSTLEIQRTEQGDSAMYLCASSSRQMNTEAFFGQGTRLTVV.

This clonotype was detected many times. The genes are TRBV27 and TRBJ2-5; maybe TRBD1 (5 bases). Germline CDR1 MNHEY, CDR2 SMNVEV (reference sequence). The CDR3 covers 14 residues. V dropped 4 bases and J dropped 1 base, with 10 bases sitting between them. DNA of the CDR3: TGTGCCAGCAGTTCTACAGGTTTCCAAGAGACCCAGTACTTC. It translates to CASSSTGFQETQYF.

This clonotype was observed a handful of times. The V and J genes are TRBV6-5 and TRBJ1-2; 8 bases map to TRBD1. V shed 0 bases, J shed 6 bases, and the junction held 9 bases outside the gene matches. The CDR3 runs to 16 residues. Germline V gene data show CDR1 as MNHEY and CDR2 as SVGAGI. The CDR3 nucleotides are TGTGCCAGCAGTTACTCGCTGGCAGGGGGCGAAGATGGCTACACCTTC. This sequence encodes CASSYSLAGGEDGYTF.

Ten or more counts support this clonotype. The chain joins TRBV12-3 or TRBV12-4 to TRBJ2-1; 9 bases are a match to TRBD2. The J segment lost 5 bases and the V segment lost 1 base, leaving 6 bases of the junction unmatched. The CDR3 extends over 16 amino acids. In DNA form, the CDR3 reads TGTGCCAGCAGTTTAGTCGCTAGCGGGAAAAACAATGAGCAGTTCTTC. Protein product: CASSLVASGKNNEQFF.

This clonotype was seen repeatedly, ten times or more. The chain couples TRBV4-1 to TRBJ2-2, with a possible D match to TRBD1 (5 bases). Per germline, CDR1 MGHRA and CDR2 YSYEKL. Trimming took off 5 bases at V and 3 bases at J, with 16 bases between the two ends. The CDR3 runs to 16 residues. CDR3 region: CASSLKQQVDTGELFF. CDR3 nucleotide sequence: TGCGCCAGCAGCTTAAAACAACAGGTCGACACCGGGGAGCTGTTTTTT.

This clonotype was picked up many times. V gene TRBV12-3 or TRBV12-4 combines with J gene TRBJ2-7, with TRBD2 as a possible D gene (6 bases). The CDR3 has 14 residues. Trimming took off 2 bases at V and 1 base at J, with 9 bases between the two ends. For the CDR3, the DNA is TGTGCCAGCAGTTTATTCGGGACTTCCTACGAGCAGTACTTC. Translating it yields CASSLFGTSYEQYF.

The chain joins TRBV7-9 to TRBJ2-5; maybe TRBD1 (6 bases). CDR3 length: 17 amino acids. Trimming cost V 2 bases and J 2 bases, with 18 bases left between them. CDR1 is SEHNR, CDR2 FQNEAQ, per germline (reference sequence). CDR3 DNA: TGTGCCAGCAGCTTAAGTGACAGGCCCGACCGACAAGAGACCCAGTACTTC. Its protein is CASSLSDRPDRQETQYF.

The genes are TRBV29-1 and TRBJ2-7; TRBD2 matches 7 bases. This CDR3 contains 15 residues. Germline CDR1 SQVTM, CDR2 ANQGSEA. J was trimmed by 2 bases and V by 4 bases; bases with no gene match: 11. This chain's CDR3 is CSVVGGTITTYEQYF. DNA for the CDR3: TGCAGCGTTGTAGGCGGGACTATAACCACCTACGAGCAGTACTTC.

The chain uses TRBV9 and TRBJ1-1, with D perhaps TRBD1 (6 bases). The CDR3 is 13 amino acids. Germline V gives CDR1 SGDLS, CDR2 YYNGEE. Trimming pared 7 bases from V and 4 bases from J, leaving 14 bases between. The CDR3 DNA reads TGTGCCAGCGGTACTGTAGGGGGCACTGAAGCTTTCTTT. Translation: CASGTVGGTEAFF.

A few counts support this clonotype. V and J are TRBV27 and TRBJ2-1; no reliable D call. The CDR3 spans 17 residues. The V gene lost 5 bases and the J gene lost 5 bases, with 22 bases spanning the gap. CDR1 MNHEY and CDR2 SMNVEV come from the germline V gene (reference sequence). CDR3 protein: CASSPHLKSRKHNEQFF. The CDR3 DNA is TGTGCCAGCAGTCCTCACCTGAAGTCCCGAAAACACAATGAGCAGTTCTTC.

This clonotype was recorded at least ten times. The CDR3 bases are TGTGCCAGCAGTCCGGGACTTACGAACACCGGGGAGCTGTTTTTT. Translating it yields CASSPGLTNTGELFF. The genes are TRBV2 and TRBJ2-2, with D perhaps TRBD2 (6 bases). The CDR3 contains 15 residues. V was shortened by 5 bases and J by 0 bases, with 10 bases between the two germline ends. Germline V gene sequence: CDR1 SNHLY, CDR2 FYNNEI.

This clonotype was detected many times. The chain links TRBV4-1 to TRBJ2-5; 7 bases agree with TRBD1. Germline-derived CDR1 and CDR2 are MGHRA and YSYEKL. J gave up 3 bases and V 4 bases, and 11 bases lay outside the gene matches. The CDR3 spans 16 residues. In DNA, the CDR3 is TGCGCCAGCAGCCGAAATGAGGGGGCCTTGGAAGAGACCCAGTACTTC. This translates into CASSRNEGALEETQYF.

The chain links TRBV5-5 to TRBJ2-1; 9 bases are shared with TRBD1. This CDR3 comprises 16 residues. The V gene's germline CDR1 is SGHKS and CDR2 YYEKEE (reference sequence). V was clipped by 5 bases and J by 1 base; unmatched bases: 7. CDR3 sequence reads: CASSTGGRVSYNEQFF. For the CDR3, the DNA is TGTGCCAGCAGTACAGGGGGCAGGGTGTCCTACAATGAGCAGTTCTTC.

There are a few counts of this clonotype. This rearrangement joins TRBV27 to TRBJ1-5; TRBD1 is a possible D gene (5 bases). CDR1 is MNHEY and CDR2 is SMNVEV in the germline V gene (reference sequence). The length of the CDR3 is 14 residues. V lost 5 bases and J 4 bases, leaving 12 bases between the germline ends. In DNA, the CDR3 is TGTGCCAGCAGTCCCCCAGGGCCGAATCAGCCCCAGCATTTT. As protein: CASSPPGPNQPQHF.

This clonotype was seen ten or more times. The chain's CDR3 is CASRPLVGSGELFF. In DNA form, the CDR3 reads TGTGCCAGCAGGCCCCTTGTAGGATCCGGGGAGCTGTTTTTT. The rearrangement joins TRBV12-3 or TRBV12-4 to TRBJ2-2; no reliable D call. Trimming pared 6 bases from V and 6 bases from J, leaving 14 bases between. The CDR3 extends over 14 amino acids.

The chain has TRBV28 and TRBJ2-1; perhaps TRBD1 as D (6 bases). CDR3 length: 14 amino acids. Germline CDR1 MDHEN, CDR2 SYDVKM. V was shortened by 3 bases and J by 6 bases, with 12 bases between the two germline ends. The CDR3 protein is CASSFRDIGNEQFF. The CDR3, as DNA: TGTGCCAGCAGTTTTAGGGACATAGGCAATGAGCAGTTCTTC.

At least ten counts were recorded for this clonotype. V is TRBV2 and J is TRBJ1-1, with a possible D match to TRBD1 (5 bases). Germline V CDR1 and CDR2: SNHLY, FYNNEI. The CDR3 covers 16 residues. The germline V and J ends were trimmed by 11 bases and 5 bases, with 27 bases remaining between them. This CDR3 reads CAAPPELRGVWTEAFF. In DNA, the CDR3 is TGTGCCGCACCGCCCGAATTAAGGGGCGTGTGGACTGAAGCTTTCTTT.

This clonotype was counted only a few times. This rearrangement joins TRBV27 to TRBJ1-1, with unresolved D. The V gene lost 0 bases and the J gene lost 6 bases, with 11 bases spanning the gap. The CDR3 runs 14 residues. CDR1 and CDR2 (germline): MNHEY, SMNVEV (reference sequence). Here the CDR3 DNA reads TGTGCCAGCAGTTTATCGGGAAGGGCCGCTGAAGCTTTCTTT. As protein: CASSLSGRAAEAFF.

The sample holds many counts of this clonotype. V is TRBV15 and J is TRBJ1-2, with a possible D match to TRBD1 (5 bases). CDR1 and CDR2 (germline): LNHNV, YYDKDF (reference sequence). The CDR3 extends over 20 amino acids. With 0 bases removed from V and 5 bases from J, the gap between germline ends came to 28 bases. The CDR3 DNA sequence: TGTGCCACCAGCAGAGATAGTGCGCGGGACGTAACGTCTATGAGATATGGCTACACCTTC. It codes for CATSRDSARDVTSMRYGYTF.

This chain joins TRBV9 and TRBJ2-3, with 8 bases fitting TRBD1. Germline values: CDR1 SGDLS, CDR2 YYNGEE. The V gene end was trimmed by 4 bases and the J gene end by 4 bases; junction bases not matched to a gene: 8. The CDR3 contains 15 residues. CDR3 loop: CASSIYGQGPDTQYF. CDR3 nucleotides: TGTGCCAGCAGCATCTATGGACAGGGTCCAGATACGCAGTATTTT.

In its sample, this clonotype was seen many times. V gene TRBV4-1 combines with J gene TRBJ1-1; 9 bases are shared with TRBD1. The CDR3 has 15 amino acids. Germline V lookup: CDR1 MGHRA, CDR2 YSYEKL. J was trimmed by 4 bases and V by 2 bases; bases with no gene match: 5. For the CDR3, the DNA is TGCGCCAGCAGCCAACCCGGGACAGGGAGCACTGAAGCTTTCTTT. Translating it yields CASSQPGTGSTEAFF.

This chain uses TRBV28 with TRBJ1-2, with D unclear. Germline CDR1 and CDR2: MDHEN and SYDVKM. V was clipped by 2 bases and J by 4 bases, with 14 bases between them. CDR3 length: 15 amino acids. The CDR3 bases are TGTGCCAGCAGTTTACCATTAACAAGTATCTATGGCTACACCTTC. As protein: CASSLPLTSIYGYTF.

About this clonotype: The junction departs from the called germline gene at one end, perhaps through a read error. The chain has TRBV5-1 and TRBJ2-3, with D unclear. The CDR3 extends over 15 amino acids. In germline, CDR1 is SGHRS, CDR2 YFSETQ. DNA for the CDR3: TGCGCCAACAGCTTGGTAGTAGATAGCACAGATACGCAGTATTTT. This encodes CANSLVVDSTDTQYF.

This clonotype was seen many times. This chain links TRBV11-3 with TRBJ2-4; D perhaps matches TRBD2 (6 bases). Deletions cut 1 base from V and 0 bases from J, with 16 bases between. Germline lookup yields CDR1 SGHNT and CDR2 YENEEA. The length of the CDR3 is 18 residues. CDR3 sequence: CASSLGLVGSLAKNIQYF. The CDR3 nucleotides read TGTGCCAGCAGCTTAGGACTAGTAGGTTCACTAGCCAAAAACATTCAGTACTTC.